These T cell receptor beta chains were read from a single sample in a study of blood T cell repertoires in COVID-19. The repertoire was sequenced with immunoSEQ multiplex PCR; TCRdb's copy has only in-frame clones and lacks some. Found here are around 200,000 clones, roughly 90% of them singletons; the top ten hold roughly 2%. Input material: peripheral blood. These receptors all stem from a woman aged 50 to 65 with acute or convalescent COVID-19. Each CDR3 is given with its conserved first and last residue. A D gene is named only where the DNA matches it firmly. Part of the rows lack a size; the others show once, few, many or a class for expanded clones.

j_gene,v_gene,d_gene,abundance,CDR3aa,CDR3nt
TRBJ2-5,TRBV4-1,.,.,CASSQAPGEETQYF,TGCGCCAGCAGCCAGGCACCAGGGGAAGAGACCCAGTACTTC
TRBJ2-7,TRBV29-1,.,.,CSVAVSYEQYF,TGCAGCGTTGCCGTCTCCTACGAGCAGTACTTC
TRBJ1-6,TRBV14,.,.,CASSQGGLSYNSPLHF,TGTGCCAGCAGCCAAGGAGGCCTCTCCTATAATTCACCCCTCCACTTT
TRBJ2-3,TRBV5-5,TRBD2,.,CASSRTSGSTDTQYF,TGTGCCAGCAGCAGGACTAGCGGGAGTACAGATACGCAGTATTTT
TRBJ1-5,TRBV6-2/TRBV6-3,.,.,CASSPYVQPQHF,TGTGCCAGCAGTCCCTACGTTCAGCCCCAGCATTTT
TRBJ2-3,TRBV5-1,.,.,CASSLNAASSRTDTQYF,TGCGCCAGCAGCTTGAACGCCGCTAGCTCCCGCACAGATACGCAGTATTTT
TRBJ1-6,TRBV27,.,.,CASSAPGTYNSPLHF,TGTGCCAGCAGTGCCCCCGGGACCTATAATTCACCCCTCCACTTT
TRBJ2-2,TRBV19,TRBD1,.,CASSTRTGNTGELFF,TGTGCCAGTAGTACAAGGACAGGGAACACCGGGGAGCTGTTTTTT
TRBJ1-1,TRBV6-5,.,.,CASSYSGALGTEAFF,TGTGCCAGCAGTTACTCGGGGGCATTGGGGACTGAAGCTTTCTTT
TRBJ2-7,TRBV6-2/TRBV6-3,.,.,CASSYSSGSYEQYF,TGTGCCAGCAGTTACTCGTCAGGCTCCTACGAGCAGTACTTC
TRBJ1-4,TRBV2,TRBD1,many,CASSEPGQSDEKLFF,TGTGCCAGCAGTGAGCCGGGACAGTCGGATGAAAAACTGTTTTTT
TRBJ2-2,TRBV24-1,.,.,CATSENRQVSNTGELFF,TGTGCCACCAGTGAGAATCGACAGGTATCGAACACCGGGGAGCTGTTTTTT
TRBJ2-7,TRBV7-6,TRBD2,.,CASSPGERGVYEQYF,TGTGCCAGCAGCCCGGGGGAGCGGGGGGTATACGAGCAGTACTTC
TRBJ1-1,TRBV27,.,.,CASTPGRGNTEAFF,TGTGCCAGCACCCCGGGCAGGGGAAACACTGAAGCTTTCTTT
TRBJ2-7,TRBV15,TRBD1,.,CATSRTTGAGSYEQYF,TGTGCCACCAGCAGAACGACAGGGGCCGGTTCCTACGAGCAGTACTTC
TRBJ2-7,TRBV2,.,.,CASLQGIAEEQYF,TGTGCCAGCCTCCAGGGGATAGCAGAGGAGCAGTACTTC
TRBJ2-1,TRBV6-2/TRBV6-3,.,.,CASSYGQGYDNEQFF,TGTGCCAGCAGTTATGGTCAGGGGTATGACAATGAGCAGTTCTTC
TRBJ1-5,TRBV5-4,TRBD1,.,CASSLPGDRSYSNQPQHF,TGTGCCAGCAGCCTGCCAGGGGACAGAAGCTATAGCAATCAGCCCCAGCATTTT
TRBJ2-5,TRBV7-3,.,once,CASSSATAEAQYF,TGTGCCAGCAGCAGTGCCACGGCAGAGGCCCAGTACTTC
TRBJ2-3,TRBV7-3,.,.,CASSSGQTTDTQYF,TGTGCCAGCAGCAGTGGACAGACCACAGATACGCAGTATTTT
TRBJ2-3,TRBV5-1,TRBD2,.,CASSGLAGGSTDTQYF,TGCGCCAGCAGCGGGCTAGCGGGGGGGAGCACAGATACGCAGTATTTT
TRBJ1-4,TRBV5-8,.,.,CASRPGLALEKLFF,TGTGCCAGCAGGCCCGGACTGGCCCTCGAAAAACTGTTTTTT
TRBJ2-1,TRBV7-2,.,.,CASSLVWDNNEQFF,TGTGCCAGCAGCTTAGTATGGGACAACAATGAGCAGTTCTTC
TRBJ2-5,TRBV6-5,TRBD2,.,CASSYHRTSGAETQYF,TGTGCCAGCAGTTACCATCGGACTAGCGGGGCAGAGACCCAGTACTTC
TRBJ1-5,TRBV18,.,.,CASSLSRDIIGQPQHF,TGTGCCAGCTCACTGTCCCGGGACATTATCGGTCAGCCCCAGCATTTT
TRBJ2-3,TRBV5-6,TRBD2,.,CARRPESSGRELRTDTQYF,TGTGCCAGGAGACCCGAGTCTAGCGGGAGGGAGCTTAGAACAGATACGCAGTATTTT